This T cell receptor beta chain appears in the sequencing data of a study of post-analysis software for immune sequencing data. Across the whole study: In terms of disease course, relapsing-remitting, secondary progressive and progressive-relapsing multiple sclerosis were included. Study outcomes and limitations: Among roughly 5 TRBV segments more frequent in patients than controls were TRBV5-6, TRBV5-1 and TRBV20-1. Those with multiple sclerosis, the patient group, showed significantly lower normalized Chao1 diversity than controls.

This clonotype appeared a few times. Its cognate antigen is unknown. The CDR3 covers 16 residues. Germline trimming cut 0 bases from V and 3 bases from J; bases unmatched to any gene: 2. The germline gives CDR1 LGHNA, CDR2 YSLEER. Unique molecular identifiers had been added to the TCR beta cDNA libraries. When roughly 0.9 to 10 million T cells were used, they gave approximately 530,000 cDNA molecules. TCRdb called the PCR reads again in MiXCR, with one record for every CDR3 protein. The sample contains 160,000 or so distinct CDR3 sequences, about 34% of which appear only once. The rearrangement joins TRBV4-3 to TRBJ2-2, with TRBD2 matching over 9 bases. The sequencing used blood, collected after autologous hematopoietic stem cell transplantation. This TCR derives from a girl under 18 with multiple sclerosis. The CDR3: CASSQDAGGYTGELFF. The DNA of the CDR3 is TGCGCCAGCAGCCAAGATGCGGGAGGGTACACCGGGGAGCTGTTTTTT.